One T cell receptor beta chain is described in this entry. Its antigen is still unknown. TCRdb re-derived calls from the reads in MiXCR, one entry per CDR3 protein. The repertoire includes 900,000 to 950,000 distinct CDR3 sequences, around 31% of them detected once, and about 14% sits in the top ten. V lost 2 bases, J lost 0 bases, and 10 bases lay in between. This CDR3 has 16 residues. The data are from a study of T cell repertoires in cytomegalovirus infection. Study information: It can be stated that public TCR beta signatures indicated CMV infection as well as a matching HLA type.

Study-wide results and caveats: Within the response measured ex vivo, HLA-C-restricted CMV-specific TCR beta clonotypes were dominant.

The sequence derives from a human donor in good health (CMV status not recorded). Some clones in this sample may be carry-over from other donors' samples. The sample consisted of cultured CD8+ T cells from PBMCs, taken from culture after CMV antigen stimulation. The chain carries TRBV12-3 or TRBV12-4 and TRBJ2-2, with D unclear. The CDR3 DNA reads as TGTGCCAGCAGTTTACCCACGTCGACGAACACCGGGGAGCTGTTTTTT. This sequence encodes CASSLPTSTNTGELFF.